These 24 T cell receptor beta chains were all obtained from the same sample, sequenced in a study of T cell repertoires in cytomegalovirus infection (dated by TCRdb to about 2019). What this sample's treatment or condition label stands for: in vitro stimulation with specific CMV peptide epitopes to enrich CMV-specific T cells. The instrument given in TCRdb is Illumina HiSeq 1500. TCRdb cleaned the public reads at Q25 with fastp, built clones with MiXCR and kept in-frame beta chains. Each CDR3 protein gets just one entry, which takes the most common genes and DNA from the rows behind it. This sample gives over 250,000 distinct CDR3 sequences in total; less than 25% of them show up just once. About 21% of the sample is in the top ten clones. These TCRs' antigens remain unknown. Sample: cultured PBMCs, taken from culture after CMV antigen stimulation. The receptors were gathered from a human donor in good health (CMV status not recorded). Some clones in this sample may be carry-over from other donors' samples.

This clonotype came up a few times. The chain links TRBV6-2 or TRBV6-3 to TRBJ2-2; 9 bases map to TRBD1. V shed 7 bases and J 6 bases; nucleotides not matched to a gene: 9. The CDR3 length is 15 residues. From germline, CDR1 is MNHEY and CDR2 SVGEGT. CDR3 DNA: TGTGCCAGCACCGACGGACAGGGGTACCCCGGGGAGCTGTTTTTT. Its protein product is CASTDGQGYPGELFF.

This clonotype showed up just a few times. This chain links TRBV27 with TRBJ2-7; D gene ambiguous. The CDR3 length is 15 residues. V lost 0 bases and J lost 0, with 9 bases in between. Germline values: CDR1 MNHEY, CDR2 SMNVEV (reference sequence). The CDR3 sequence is CASSLSADSSYEQYV. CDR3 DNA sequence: TGTGCCAGCAGTTTATCGGCGGATAGCTCCTACGAGCAGTACGTC.

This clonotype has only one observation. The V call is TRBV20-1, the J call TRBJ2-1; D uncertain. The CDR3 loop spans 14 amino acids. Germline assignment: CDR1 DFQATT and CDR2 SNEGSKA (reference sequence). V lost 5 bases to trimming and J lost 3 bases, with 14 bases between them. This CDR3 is CSARFALNYNEQFF. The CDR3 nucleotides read TGCAGTGCTCGGTTTGCCCTCAACTACAATGAGCAGTTCTTC.

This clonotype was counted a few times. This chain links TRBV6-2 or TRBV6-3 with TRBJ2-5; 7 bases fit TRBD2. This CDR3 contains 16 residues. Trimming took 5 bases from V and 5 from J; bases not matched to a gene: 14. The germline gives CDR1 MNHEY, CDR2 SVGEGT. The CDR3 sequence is CASSLSSGTGPETQYF. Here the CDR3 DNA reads TGTGCCAGCAGTCTCTCAAGCGGGACCGGGCCGGAGACCCAGTACTTC.

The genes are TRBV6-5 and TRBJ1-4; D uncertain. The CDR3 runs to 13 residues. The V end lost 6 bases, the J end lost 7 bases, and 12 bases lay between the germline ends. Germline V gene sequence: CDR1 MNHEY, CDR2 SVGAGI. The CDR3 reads CASRIMSGEKLFF. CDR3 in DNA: TGTGCCAGCAGGATCATGTCGGGTGAAAAACTGTTTTTT.

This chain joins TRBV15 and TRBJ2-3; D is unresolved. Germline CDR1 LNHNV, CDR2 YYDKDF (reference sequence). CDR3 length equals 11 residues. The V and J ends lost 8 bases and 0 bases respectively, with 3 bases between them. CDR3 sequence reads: CATLSTDTQYF. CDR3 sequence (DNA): TGTGCCACCCTGAGCACAGATACGCAGTATTTT.

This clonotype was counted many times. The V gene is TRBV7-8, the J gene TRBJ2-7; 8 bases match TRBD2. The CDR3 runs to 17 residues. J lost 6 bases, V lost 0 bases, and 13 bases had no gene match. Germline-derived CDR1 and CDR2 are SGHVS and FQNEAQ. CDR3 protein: CASSLAGGTSGGSEQYF. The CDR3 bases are TGTGCCAGCAGCTTAGCCGGGGGCACTAGCGGAGGCAGCGAGCAGTACTTC.

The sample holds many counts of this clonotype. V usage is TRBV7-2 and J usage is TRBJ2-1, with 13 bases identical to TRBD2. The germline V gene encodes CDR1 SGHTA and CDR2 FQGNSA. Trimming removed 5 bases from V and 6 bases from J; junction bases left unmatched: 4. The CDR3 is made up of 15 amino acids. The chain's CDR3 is CASSRTSGSINEQFF. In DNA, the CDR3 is TGTGCCAGCAGCCGGACTAGCGGGAGTATCAATGAGCAGTTCTTC.

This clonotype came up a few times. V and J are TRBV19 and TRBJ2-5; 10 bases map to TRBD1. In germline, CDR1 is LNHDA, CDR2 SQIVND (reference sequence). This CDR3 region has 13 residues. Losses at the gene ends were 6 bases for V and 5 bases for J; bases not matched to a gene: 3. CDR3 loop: CASRGTGVETQYF. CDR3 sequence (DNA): TGTGCCAGTAGGGGGACAGGGGTTGAGACCCAGTACTTC.

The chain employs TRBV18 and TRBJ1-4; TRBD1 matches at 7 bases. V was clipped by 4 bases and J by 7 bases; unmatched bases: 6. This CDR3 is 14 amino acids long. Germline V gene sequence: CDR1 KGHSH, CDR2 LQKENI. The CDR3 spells CASSRDRDSEKLFF. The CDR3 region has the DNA TGTGCCAGCTCACGTGACAGGGATAGTGAAAAACTGTTTTTT.

CDR3 amino acids: CASSLEPGLGEQFF. CDR3 sequence (DNA): TGTGCCAGCAGCTTAGAACCGGGTCTCGGTGAGCAGTTCTTC. This chain connects TRBV7-8 to TRBJ2-1; D ambiguous. V was trimmed by 1 base and J by 9 bases, leaving 13 bases between them. In germline, CDR1 is SGHVS, CDR2 FQNEAQ. The CDR3 contains 14 residues.

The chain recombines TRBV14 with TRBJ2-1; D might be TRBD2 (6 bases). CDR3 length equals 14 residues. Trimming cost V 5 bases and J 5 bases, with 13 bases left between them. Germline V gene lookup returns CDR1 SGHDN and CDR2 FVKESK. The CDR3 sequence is CASSSVGGHNEQFF. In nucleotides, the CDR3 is TGTGCCAGCAGCTCCGTCGGGGGTCACAATGAGCAGTTCTTC.

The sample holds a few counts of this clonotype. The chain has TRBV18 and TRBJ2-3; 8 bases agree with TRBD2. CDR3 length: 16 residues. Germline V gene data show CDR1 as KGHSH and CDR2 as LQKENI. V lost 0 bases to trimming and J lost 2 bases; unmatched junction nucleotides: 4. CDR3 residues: CASSPPSGAYTDTQYF. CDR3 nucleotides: TGTGCCAGCTCACCACCTAGCGGGGCCTACACAGATACGCAGTATTTT.

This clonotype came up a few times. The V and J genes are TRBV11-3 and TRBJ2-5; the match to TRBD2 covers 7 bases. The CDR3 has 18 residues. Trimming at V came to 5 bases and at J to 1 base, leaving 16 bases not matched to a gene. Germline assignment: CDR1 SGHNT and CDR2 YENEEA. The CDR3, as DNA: TGTGCCAGCAGCCCCACCCCGGGACCCGGGGGGATCCAAGAGACCCAGTACTTC. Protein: CASSPTPGPGGIQETQYF.

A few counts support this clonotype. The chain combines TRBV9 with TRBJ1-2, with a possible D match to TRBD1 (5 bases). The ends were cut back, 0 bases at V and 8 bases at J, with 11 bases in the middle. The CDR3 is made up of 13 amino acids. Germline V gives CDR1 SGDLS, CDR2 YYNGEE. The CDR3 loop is CASSVDPGFGYTF. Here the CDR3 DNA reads TGTGCCAGCAGCGTAGATCCAGGGTTCGGCTACACCTTC.

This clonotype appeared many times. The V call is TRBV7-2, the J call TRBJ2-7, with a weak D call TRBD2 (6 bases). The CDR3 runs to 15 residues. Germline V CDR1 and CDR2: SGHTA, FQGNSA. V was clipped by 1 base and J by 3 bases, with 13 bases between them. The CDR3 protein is CASSLGGTAIYEQYF. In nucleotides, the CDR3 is TGTGCCAGCAGCTTAGGAGGGACTGCCATCTACGAGCAGTACTTC.

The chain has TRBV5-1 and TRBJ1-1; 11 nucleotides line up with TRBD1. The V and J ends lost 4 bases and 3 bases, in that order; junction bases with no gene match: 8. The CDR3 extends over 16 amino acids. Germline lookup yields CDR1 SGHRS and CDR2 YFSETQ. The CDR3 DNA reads TGCGCCAGCAGCGTAGGACAGGGGGCATCGGACACTGAAGCTTTCTTT. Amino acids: CASSVGQGASDTEAFF. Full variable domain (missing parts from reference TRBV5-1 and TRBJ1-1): KAGVTQTPRYLIKTRGQQVTLSCSPISGHRSVSWYQQTPGQGLQFLFEYFSETQRNKGNFPGRFSGRQFSNSRSEMNVSTLELGDSALYLCASSVGQGASDTEAFFGQGTRLTVV.

The CDR3 sequence: CSASGAGQMEEQYF. CDR3 nucleotides: TGCAGTGCTAGTGGTGCAGGGCAGATGGAGGAGCAGTACTTC. This chain links TRBV20-1 with TRBJ2-7, with a tentative D call TRBD1 (5 bases). The CDR3 is 14 residues long. Germline V lookup: CDR1 DFQATT, CDR2 SNEGSKA (reference sequence). Trimming cost V 3 bases and J 7 bases, with 19 bases left between them.

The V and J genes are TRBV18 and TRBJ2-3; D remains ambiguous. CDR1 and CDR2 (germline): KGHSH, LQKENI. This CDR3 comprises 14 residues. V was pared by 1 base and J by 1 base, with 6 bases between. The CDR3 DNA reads TGTGCCAGCTCACCACTTAGAGGCACAGATACGCAGTATTTT. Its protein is CASSPLRGTDTQYF.

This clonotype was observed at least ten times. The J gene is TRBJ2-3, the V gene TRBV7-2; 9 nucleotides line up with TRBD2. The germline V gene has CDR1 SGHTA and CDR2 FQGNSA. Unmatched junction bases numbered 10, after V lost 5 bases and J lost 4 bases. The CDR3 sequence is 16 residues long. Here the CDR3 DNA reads TGTGCCAGCAGCATGACTAGCGGAGCGTTACCAGATACGCAGTATTTT. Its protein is CASSMTSGALPDTQYF. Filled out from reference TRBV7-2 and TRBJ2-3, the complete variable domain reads GAGVSQSPSNKVTEKGKDVELRCDPISGHTALYWYRQSLGQGLEFLIYFQGNSAPDKSGLPSDRFSAERTGGSVSTLTIQRTQQEDSAVYLCASSMTSGALPDTQYFGPGTRLTVL.

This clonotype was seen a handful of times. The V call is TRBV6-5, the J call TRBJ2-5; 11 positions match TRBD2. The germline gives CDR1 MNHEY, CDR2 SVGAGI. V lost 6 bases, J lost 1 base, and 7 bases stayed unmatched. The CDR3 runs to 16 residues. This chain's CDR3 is CASRRGLAEFQETQYF. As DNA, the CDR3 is TGTGCCAGCAGACGGGGACTAGCGGAGTTCCAAGAGACCCAGTACTTC.

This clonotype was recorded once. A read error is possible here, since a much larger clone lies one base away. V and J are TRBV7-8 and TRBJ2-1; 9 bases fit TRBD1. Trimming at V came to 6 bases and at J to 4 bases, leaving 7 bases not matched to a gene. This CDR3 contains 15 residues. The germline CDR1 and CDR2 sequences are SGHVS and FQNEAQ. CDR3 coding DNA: TGTGCCAGCAGGCCTACAGGGGGCCTGTACAATGAGCAGTTCTTC. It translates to CASRPTGGLYNEQFF. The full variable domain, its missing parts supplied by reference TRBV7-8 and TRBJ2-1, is GAGVSQSPRYKVAKRGQDVALRCDPISGHVSLFWYQQALGQGPEFLTYFQNEAQLDKSGLPSDRFFAERPEGSVSTLKIQRTQQEDSAVYLCASRPTGGLYNEQFFGPGTRLTVL.

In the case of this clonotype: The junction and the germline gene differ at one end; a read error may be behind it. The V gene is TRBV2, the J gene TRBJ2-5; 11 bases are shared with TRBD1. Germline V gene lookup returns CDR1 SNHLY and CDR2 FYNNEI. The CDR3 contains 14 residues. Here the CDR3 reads CVSSEGTGGETQYF. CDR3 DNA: TGTGTCAGCAGTGAAGGGACAGGGGGAGAGACCCAGTACTTC.

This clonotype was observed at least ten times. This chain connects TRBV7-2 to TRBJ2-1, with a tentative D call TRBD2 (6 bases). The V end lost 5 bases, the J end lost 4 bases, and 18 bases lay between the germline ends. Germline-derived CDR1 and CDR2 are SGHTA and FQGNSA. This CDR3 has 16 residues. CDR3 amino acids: CASSRAGTGFYNEQFF. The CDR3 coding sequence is TGTGCCAGCAGCCGCGCGGGAACAGGATTTTACAATGAGCAGTTCTTC.